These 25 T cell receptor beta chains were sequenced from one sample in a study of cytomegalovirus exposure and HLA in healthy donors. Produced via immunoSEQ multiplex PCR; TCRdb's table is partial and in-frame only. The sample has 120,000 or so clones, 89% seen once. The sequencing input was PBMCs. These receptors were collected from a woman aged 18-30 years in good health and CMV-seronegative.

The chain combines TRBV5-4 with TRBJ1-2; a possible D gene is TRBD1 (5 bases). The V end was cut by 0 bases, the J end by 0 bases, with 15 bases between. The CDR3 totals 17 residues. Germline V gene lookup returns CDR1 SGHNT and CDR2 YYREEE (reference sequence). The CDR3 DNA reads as TGTGCCAGCAGCTTGGAGGGGAACGGAGCTGCTAACTATGGCTACACCTTC. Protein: CASSLEGNGAANYGYTF.

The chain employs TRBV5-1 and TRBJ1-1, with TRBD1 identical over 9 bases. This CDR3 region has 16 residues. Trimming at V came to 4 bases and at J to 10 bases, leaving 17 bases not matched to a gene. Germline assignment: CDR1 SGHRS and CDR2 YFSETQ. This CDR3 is CASSPDGDRVARGAFF. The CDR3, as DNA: TGCGCCAGCAGCCCGGACGGGGACAGGGTAGCCCGTGGAGCTTTCTTT.

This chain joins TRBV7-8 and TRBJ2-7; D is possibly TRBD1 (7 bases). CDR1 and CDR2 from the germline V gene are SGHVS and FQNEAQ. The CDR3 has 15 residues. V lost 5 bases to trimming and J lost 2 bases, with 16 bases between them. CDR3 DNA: TGTGCCAGCAGCCGCGGGACAGAACCTCCCTACGAGCAGTACTTC. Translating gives CASSRGTEPPYEQYF.

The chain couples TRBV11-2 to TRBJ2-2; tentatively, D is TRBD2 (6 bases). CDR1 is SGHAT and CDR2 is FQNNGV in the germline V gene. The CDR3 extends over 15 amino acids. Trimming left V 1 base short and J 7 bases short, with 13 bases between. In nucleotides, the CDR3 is TGTGCCAGCAGCTTAGGACTAGATGGTAACGGGGAGCTGTTTTTT. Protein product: CASSLGLDGNGELFF.

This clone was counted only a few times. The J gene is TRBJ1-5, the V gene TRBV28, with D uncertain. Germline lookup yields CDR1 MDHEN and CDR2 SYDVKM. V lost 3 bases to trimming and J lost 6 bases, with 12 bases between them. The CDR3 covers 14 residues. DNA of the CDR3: TGTGCCAGCAGTTTTTGGCAGGCGTCTCAGCCCCAGCATTTT. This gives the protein CASSFWQASQPQHF.

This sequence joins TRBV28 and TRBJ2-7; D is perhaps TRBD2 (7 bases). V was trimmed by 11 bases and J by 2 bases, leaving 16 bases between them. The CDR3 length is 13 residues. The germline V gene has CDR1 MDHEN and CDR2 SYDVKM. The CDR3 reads CAARGAAPYEQYF. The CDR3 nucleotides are TGTGCCGCCCGGGGGGCTGCCCCCTACGAGCAGTACTTC.

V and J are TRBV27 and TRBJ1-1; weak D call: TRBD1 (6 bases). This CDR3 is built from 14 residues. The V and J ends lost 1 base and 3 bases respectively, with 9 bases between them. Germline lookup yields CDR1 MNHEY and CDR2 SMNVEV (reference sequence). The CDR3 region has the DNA TGTGCCAGCAGTTTATTAGGGGGGGACACTGAAGCTTTCTTT. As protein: CASSLLGGDTEAFF.

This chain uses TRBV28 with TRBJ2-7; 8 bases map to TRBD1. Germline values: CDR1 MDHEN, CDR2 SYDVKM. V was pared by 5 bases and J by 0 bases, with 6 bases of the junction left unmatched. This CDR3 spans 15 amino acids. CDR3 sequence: CASSGGQESSYEQYV. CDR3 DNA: TGTGCCAGCAGTGGGGGACAGGAGAGCTCCTACGAGCAGTACGTC.

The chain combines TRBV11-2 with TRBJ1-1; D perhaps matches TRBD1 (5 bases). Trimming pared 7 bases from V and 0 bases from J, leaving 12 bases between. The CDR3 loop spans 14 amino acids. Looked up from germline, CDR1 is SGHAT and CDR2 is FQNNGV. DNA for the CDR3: TGTGCCAGCACGCAGGGAAGAGTGAACACTGAAGCTTTCTTT. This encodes CASTQGRVNTEAFF.

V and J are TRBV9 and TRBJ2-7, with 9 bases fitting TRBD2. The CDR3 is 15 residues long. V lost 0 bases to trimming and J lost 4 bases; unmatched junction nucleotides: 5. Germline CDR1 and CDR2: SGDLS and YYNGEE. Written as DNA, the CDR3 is TGTGCCAGCAGCGTAGGTGTTAGCGGGAGATACGAGCAGTACTTC. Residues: CASSVGVSGRYEQYF.

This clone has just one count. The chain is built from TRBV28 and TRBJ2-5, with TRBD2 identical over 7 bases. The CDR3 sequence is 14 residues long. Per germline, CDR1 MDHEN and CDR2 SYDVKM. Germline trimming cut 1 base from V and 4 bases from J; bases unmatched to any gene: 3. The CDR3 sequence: CASSLSPSGETQYF. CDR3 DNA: TGTGCCAGCAGTTTATCTCCTAGCGGAGAGACCCAGTACTTC.

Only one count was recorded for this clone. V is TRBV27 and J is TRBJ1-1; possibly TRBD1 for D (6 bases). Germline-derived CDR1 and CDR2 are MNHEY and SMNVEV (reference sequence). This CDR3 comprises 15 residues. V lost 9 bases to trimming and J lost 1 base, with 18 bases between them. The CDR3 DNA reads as TGTGCCAGAAAGACAGGTCTTCAAAAGAACACTGAAGCTTTCTTT. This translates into CARKTGLQKNTEAFF.

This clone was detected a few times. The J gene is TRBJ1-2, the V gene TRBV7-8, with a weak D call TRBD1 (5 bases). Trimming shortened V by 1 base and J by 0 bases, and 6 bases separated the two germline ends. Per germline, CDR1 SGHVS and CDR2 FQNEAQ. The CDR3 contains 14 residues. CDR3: CASSLGDSNYGYTF. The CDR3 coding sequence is TGTGCCAGCAGCTTAGGGGACTCTAACTATGGCTACACCTTC.

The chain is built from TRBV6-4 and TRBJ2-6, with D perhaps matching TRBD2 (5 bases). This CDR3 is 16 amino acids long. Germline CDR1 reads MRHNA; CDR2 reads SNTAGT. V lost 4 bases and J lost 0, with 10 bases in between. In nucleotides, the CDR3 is TGTGCCAGCAGTGCGCAGCGGAGCTCTGGGGCCAACGTCCTGACTTTC. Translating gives CASSAQRSSGANVLTF.

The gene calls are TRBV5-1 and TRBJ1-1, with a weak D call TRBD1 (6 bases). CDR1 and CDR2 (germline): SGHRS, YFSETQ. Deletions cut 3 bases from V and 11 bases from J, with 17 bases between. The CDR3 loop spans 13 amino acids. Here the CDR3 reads CASSWTAGEVAFF. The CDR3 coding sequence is TGCGCCAGCAGCTGGACAGCAGGGGAAGTGGCTTTCTTT.

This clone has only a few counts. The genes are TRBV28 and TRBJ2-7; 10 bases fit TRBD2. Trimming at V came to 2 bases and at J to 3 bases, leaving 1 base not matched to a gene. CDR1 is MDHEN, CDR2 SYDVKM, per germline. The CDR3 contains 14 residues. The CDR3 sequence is CASSLGLAVYEQYV. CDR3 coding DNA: TGTGCCAGCAGTTTAGGACTAGCGGTCTACGAGCAGTACGTC.

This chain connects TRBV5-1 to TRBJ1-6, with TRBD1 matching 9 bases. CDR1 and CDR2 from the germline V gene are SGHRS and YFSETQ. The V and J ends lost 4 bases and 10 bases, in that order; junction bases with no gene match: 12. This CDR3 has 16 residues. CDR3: CASSPSPDRGPSPLHF. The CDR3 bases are TGCGCCAGCAGCCCGAGCCCGGACAGGGGACCCTCACCCCTCCACTTT.

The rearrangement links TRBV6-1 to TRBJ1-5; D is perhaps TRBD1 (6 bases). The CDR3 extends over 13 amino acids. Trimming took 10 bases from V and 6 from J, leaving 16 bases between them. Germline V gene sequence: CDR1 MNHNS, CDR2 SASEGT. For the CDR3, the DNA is TGTGCCACATCTACGGGGGGCGGTCAGCCCCAGCATTTT. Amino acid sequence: CATSTGGGQPQHF.

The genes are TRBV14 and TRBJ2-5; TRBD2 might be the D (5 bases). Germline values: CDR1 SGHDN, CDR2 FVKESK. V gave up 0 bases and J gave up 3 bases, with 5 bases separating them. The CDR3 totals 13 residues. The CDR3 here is CASSQEAEETQYF. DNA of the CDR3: TGTGCCAGCAGCCAAGAAGCGGAAGAGACCCAGTACTTC.

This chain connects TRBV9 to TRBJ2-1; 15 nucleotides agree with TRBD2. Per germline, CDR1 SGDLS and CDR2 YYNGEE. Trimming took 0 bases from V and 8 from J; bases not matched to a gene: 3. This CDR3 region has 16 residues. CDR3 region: CASSVAGTSGRYEQFF. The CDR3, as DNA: TGTGCCAGCAGCGTAGCCGGGACTAGCGGGAGGTATGAGCAGTTCTTC.

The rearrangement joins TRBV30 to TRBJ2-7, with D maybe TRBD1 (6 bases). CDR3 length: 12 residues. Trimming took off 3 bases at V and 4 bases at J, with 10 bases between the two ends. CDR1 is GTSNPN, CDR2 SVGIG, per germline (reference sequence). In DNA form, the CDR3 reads TGTGCCTGGAGCCTCGACAGGTACGAGCAGTACTTC. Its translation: CAWSLDRYEQYF.

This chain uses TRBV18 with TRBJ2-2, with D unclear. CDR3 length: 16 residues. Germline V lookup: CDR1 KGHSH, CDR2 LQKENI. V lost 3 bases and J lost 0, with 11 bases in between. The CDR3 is CASSPRVGANTGELFF. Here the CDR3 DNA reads TGTGCCAGCTCACCGCGAGTCGGAGCGAACACCGGGGAGCTGTTTTTT.

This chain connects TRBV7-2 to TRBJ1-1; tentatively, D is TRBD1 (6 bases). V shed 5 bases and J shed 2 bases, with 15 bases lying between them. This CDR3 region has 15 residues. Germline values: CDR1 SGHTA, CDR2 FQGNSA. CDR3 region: CASSPRTAANTEAFF. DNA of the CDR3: TGTGCCAGCAGCCCCAGGACAGCTGCTAACACTGAAGCTTTCTTT.

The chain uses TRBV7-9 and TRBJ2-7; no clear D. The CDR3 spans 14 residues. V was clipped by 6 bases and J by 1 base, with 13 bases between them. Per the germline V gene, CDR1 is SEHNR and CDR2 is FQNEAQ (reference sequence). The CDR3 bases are TGTGCCAGCAGGTCAAGCGTGTTATCCTACGAGCAGTACTTC. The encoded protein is CASRSSVLSYEQYF.

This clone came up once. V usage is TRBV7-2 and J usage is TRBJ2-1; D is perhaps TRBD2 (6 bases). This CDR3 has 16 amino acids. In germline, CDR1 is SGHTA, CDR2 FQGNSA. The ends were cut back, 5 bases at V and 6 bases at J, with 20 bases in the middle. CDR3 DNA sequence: TGTGCCAGCAGCCACCGCCCGACTAGTCAGGGCAATGAGCAGTTCTTC. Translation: CASSHRPTSQGNEQFF.